A single sample gave rise to the 6 T cell receptor beta chains below, sequenced in a study of OX40 agonist ivuxolimab in advanced cancers. Assay used: immunoSEQ multiplex PCR; TCRdb lists only in-frame clones, some missing. This table holds tens of thousands of clones, 84% found once. Specimen: CD4+ or CD8+ T cells sorted from blood, collected in a trial of the OX40 agonist ivuxolimab. The receptors were sampled from an adult with an advanced solid tumor such as melanoma, head and neck, liver or kidney cancer.

The chain uses TRBV27 and TRBJ1-5, with no clear D. The V end was cut by 3 bases, the J end by 0 bases, with 15 bases between. Germline CDR1 is MNHEY and CDR2 is SMNVEV (reference sequence). The CDR3 covers 17 residues. CDR3 protein: CASSLGRPTYSNQPQHF. The CDR3 DNA reads as TGTGCCAGCAGTTTGGGGAGGCCCACATATAGCAATCAGCCCCAGCATTTT.

V is TRBV28 and J is TRBJ1-5, with 7 bases fitting TRBD1. The CDR3 covers 16 residues. The V gene end was trimmed by 2 bases and the J gene end by 0 bases; junction bases not matched to a gene: 4. CDR1 is MDHEN and CDR2 is SYDVKM in the germline V gene. CDR3 region: CASSLRQGFSNQPQHF. CDR3 DNA sequence: TGTGCCAGCAGTTTACGACAGGGCTTTAGCAATCAGCCCCAGCATTTT.

The chain is built from TRBV4-2 and TRBJ2-5; TRBD1 agrees at 7 bases. Germline CDR1 LGHNA, CDR2 YNFKEQ. V was pared by 0 bases and J by 3 bases, with 7 bases of the junction left unmatched. The CDR3 has 16 amino acids. CDR3 protein: CASSQDWGTDKETQYF. CDR3 DNA sequence: TGTGCCAGCAGCCAAGATTGGGGGACAGACAAAGAGACCCAGTACTTC.

This sequence joins TRBV7-9 and TRBJ2-5; TRBD1 aligns across 7 bases. In germline, CDR1 is SEHNR, CDR2 FQNEAQ (reference sequence). After removal of 5 bases from V and 1 base from J, the junction contained 7 bases not matched to a gene. The CDR3 consists of 15 residues. The chain's CDR3 is CASSPPGTVQETQYF. The CDR3 nucleotides read TGTGCCAGCAGCCCACCCGGGACAGTCCAAGAGACCCAGTACTTC.

DNA for the CDR3: TGTGCCAGCAGCAAACGACAGGGGGCCCACACCGGGGAGCTGTTTTTT. Protein product: CASSKRQGAHTGELFF. The chain recombines TRBV5-8 with TRBJ2-2; 10 bases line up with TRBD1. CDR1 is SGHTS, CDR2 YDEGEE, per germline. The CDR3 length is 16 residues. V gave up 4 bases and J gave up 3 bases; unmatched junction bases: 6.

As DNA, the CDR3 is TGCGCCAGCAGCGCCGTGGGGACCGGCTCCTACAATGAGCAGTTCTTC. Amino acids: CASSAVGTGSYNEQFF. This chain uses TRBV5-1 with TRBJ2-1; D may be TRBD1 or TRBD2 (5 bases each). Trimming cost V 4 bases and J 0 bases, with 14 bases left between them. Germline loops: CDR1 SGHRS, CDR2 YFSETQ. The CDR3 consists of 16 residues.